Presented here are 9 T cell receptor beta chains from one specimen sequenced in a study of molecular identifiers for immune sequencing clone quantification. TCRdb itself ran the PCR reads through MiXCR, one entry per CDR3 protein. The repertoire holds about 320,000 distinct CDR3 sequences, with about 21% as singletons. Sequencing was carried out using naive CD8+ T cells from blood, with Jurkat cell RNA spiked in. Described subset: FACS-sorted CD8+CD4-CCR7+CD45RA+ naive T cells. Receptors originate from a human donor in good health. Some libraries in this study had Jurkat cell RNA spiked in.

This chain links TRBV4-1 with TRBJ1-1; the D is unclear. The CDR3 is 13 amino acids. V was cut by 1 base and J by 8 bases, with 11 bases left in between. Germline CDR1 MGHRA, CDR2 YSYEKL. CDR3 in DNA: TGCGCCAGCAGCCAAGGGAGAGGTGGGGAAGCTTTCTTT. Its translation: CASSQGRGGEAFF.

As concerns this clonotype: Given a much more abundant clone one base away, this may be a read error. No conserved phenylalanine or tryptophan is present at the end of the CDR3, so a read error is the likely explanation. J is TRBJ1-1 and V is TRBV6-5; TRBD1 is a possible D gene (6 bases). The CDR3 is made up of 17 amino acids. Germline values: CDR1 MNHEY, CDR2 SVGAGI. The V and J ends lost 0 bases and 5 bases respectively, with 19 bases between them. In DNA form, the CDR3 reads TGTGCCAGCAGTTACTCAAAGGACAGCTGGGTATGGACTGAAGCTTTCTCT. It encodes CASSYSKDSWVWTEAFS.

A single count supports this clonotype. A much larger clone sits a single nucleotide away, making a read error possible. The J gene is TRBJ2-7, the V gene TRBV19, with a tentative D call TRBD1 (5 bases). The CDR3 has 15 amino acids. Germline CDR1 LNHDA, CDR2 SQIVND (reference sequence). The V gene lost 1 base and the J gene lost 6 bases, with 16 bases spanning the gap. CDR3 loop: CASSIGHGQACEQYF. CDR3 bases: TGTGCCAGTAGTATAGGACACGGACAAGCCTGCGAGCAGTACTTC.

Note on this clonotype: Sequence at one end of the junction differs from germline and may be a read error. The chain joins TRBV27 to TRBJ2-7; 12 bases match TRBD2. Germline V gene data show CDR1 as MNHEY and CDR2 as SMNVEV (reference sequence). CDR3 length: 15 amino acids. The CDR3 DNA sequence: TGTGTCAGCAGTTTCGGACTAGCGGGGCCCTACGAGCAGTACTTC. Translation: CVSSFGLAGPYEQYF.

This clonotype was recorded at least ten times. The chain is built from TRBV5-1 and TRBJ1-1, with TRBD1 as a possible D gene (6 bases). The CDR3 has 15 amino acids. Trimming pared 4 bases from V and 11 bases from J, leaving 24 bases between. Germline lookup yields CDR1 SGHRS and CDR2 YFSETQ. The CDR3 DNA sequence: TGCGCCAGCAGCGGAGGGGTGGGGGCCCCCCTAGTGGCTTTCTTT. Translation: CASSGGVGAPLVAFF.

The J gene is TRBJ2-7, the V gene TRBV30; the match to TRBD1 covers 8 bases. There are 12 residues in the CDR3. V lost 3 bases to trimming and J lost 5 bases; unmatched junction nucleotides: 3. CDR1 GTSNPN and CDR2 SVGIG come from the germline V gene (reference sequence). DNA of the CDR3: TGTGCCTGGAGGTACAGGGGGAACGAGCAGTACTTC. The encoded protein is CAWRYRGNEQYF.

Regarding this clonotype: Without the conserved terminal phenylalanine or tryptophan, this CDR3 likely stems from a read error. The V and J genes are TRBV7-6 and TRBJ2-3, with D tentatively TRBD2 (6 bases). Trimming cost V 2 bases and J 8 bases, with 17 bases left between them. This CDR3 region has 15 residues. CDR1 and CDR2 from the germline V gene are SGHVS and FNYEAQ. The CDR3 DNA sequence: TGTGCCAGCAGCTTATATGCGCTAGCGCAGGGTACGCAGTATCTT. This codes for CASSLYALAQGTQYL.

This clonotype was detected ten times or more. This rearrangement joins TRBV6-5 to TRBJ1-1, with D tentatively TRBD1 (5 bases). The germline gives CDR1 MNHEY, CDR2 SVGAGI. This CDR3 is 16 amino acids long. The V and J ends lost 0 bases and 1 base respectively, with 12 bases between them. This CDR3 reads CASSYSVGVQNTEAFF. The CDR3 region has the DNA TGTGCCAGCAGTTACTCGGTGGGGGTACAGAACACTGAAGCTTTCTTT.

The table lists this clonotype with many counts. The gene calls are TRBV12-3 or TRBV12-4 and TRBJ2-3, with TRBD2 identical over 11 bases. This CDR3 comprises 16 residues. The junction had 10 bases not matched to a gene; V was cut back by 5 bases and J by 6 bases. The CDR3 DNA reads TGTGCCAGCAGTCACTATAGCGGGGGGGCACCCGATACGCAGTATTTT. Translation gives CASSHYSGGAPDTQYF.